This T cell receptor (beta chain) appears in the sequencing data of a study of blood T cell repertoires in COVID-19. Study-wide context: The United States, Italy and Spain supplied acute and convalescent COVID-19 samples.

A single count supports this clone. Clones were sequenced by immunoSEQ multiplex PCR, and TCRdb holds only the in-frame ones, with some missing. The sample holds hundreds of thousands of clones; 80% to 90% are singletons and the top ten take around 0.7%. Specimen: peripheral blood. The TCR comes from a man aged 35 to 55 with acute or convalescent COVID-19.

CDR3 in DNA: TGTGCCAGTAGTATTTTGGTGGCAGGGGGCGGAAGCAATCAGCCCCAGCATTTT. Protein sequence: CASSILVAGGGSNQPQHF. The chain links TRBV19 to TRBJ1-5, with 8 bases fitting TRBD1. The junction had 11 bases not matched to a gene; V was cut back by 3 bases and J by 1 base. Germline CDR1 LNHDA, CDR2 SQIVND (reference sequence). The CDR3 contains 18 residues.